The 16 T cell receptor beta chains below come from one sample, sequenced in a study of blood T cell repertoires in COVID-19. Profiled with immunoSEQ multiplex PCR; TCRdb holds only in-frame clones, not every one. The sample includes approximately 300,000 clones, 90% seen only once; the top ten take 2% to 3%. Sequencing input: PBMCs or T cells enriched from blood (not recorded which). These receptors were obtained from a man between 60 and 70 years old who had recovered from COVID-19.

The CDR3 spells CAISPTGQSHTNPYEQYF. CDR3 DNA: TGTGCCATCAGTCCAACGGGACAGTCCCACACCAACCCCTACGAGCAGTACTTC. The rearrangement links TRBV10-3 to TRBJ2-7, with 7 bases that match TRBD1. Germline trimming cut 5 bases from V and 2 bases from J; bases unmatched to any gene: 18. CDR1 is ENHRY and CDR2 is SYGVKD in the germline V gene. This CDR3 region has 18 residues.

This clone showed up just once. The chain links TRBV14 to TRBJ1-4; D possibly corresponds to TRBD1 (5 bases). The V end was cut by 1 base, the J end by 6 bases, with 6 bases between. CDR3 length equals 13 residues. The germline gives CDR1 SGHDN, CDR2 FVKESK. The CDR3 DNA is TGTGCCAGCAGCCAAGGGACATATGAAAAACTGTTTTTT. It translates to CASSQGTYEKLFF. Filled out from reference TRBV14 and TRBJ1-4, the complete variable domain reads EAGVTQFPSHSVIEKGQTVTLRCDPISGHDNLYWYRRVMGKEIKFLLHFVKESKQDESGMPNNRFLAERTGGTYSTLKVQPAELEDSGVYFCASSQGTYEKLFFGSGTQLSVL.

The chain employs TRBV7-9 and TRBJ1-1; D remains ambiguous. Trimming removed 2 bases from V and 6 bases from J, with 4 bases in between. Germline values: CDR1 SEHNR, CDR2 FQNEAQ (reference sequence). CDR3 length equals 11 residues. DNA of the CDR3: TGTGCCAGCAGCTTACGTGCTGAAGCTTTCTTT. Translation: CASSLRAEAFF. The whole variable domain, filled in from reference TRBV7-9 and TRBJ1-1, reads DTGVSQNPRHKITKRGQNVTFRCDPISEHNRLYWYRQTLGQGPEFLTYFQNEAQLEKSRLLSDRFSAERPKGSFSTLEIQRTEQGDSAMYLCASSLRAEAFFGQGTRLTVV.

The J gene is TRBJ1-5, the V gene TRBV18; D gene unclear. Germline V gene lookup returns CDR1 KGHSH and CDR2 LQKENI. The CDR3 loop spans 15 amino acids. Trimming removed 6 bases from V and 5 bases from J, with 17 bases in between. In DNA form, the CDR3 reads TGTGCCAGCTCCCCTGCCGGCAGGAGGGATCAGCCCCAGCATTTT. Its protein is CASSPAGRRDQPQHF.

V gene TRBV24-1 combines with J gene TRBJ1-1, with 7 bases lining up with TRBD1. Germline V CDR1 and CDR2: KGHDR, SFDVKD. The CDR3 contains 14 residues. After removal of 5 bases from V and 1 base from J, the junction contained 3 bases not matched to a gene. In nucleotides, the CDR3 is TGTGCCACCAGTGGGGGACAGCAGAACACTGAAGCTTTCTTT. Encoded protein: CATSGGQQNTEAFF.

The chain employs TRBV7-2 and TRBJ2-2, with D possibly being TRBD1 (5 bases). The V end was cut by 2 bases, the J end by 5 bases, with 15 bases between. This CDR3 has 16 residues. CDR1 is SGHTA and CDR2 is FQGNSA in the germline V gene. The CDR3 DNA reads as TGTGCCAGCAGCTTACTCGGCAGGGCCACTACCGGGGAGCTGTTTTTT. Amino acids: CASSLLGRATTGELFF.

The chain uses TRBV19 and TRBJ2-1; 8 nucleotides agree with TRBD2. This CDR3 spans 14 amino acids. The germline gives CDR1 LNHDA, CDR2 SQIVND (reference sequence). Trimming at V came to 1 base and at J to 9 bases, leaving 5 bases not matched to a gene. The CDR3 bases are TGTGCCAGTAGTATAGCGGGAGGGCCCGGTGAGCAGTTCTTC. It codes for CASSIAGGPGEQFF.

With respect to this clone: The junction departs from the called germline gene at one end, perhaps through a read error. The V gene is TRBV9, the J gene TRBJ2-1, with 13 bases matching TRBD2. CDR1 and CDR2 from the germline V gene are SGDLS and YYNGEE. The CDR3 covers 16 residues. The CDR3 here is CASSVEVELAGGPPVF. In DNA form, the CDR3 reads TGTGCCAGCAGCGTAGAGGTTGAACTAGCGGGGGGGCCGCCCGTCTTC.

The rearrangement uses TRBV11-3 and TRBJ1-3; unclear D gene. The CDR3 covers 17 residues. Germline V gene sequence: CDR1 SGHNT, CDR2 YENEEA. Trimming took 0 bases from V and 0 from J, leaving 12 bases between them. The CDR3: CASSLDPHRSSGNTIYF. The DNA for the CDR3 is TGTGCCAGCAGCTTAGACCCCCACAGAAGCTCTGGAAACACCATATATTTT. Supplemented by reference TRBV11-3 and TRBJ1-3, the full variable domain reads EAGVVQSPRYKIIEKKQPVAFWCNPISGHNTLYWYLQNLGQGPELLIRYENEEAVDDSQLPKDRFSAERLKGVDSTLKIQPAELGDSAVYLCASSLDPHRSSGNTIYFGEGSWLTVV.

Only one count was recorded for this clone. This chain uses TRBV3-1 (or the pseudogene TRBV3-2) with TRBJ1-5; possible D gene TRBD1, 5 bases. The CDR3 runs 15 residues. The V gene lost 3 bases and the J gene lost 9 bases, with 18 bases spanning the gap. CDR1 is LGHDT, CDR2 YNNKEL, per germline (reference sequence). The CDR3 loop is CASSQGPVTGGPQHF. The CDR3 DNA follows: TGTGCCAGCAGCCAGGGGCCCGTGACCGGCGGGCCCCAGCATTTT.

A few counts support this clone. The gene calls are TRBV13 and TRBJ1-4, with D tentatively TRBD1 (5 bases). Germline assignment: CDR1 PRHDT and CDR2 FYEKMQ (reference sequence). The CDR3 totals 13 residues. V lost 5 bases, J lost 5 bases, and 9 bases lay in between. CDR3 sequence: CASSIRGNEKLFF. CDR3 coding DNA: TGTGCCAGCAGCATCCGGGGGAATGAAAAACTGTTTTTT. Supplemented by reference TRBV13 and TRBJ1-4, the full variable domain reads AAGVIQSPRHLIKEKRETATLKCYPIPRHDTVYWYQQGPGQDPQFLISFYEKMQSDKGSIPDRFSAQQFSDYHSELNMSSLELGDSALYFCASSIRGNEKLFFGSGTQLSVL.

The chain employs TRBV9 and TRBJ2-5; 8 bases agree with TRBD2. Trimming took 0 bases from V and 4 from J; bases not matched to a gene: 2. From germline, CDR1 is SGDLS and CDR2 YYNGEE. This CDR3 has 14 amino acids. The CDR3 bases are TGTGCCAGCAGCGTAGCTACTAGCGGAGAGACCCAGTACTTC. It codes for CASSVATSGETQYF.

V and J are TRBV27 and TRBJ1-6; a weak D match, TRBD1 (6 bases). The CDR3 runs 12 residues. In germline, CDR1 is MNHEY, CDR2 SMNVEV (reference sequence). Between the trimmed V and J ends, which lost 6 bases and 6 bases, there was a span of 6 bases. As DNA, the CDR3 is TGTGCCAGCAGGGACAGTAATTCACCCCTCCACTTT. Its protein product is CASRDSNSPLHF.

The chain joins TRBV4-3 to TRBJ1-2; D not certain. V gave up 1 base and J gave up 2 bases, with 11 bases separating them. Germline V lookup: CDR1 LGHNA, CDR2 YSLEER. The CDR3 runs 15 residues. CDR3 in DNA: TGCGCCAGCAGCCAAGCCCGGACGGGGAACTATGGCTACACCTTC. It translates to CASSQARTGNYGYTF.

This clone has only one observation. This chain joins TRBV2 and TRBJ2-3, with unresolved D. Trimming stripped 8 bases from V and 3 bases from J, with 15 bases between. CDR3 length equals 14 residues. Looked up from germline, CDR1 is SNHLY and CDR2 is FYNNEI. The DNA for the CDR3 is TGTGCCAGCGGCTTAGCTCTCCGAACAGATACGCAGTATTTT. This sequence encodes CASGLALRTDTQYF.

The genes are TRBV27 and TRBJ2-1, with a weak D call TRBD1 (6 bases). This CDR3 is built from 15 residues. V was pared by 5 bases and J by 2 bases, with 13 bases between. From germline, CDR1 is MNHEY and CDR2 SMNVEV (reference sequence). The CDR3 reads CASSAIGQTYNEQFF. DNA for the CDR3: TGTGCCAGCAGTGCGATAGGACAGACCTACAATGAGCAGTTCTTC.